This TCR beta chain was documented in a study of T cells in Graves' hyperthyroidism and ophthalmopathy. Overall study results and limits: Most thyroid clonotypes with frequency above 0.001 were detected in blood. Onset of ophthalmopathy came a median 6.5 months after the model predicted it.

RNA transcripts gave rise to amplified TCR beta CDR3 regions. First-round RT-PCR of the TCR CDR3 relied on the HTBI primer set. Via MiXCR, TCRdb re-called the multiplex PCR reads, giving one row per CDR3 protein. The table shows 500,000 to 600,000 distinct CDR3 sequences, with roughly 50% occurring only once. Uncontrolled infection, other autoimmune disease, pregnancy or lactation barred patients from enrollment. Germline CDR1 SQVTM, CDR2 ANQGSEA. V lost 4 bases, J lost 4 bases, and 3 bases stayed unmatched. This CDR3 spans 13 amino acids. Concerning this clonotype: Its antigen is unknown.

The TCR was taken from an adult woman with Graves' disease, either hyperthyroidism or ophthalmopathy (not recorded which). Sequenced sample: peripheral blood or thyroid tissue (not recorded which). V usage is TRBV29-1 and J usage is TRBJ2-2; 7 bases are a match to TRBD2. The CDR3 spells CSVGPGGTGELFF. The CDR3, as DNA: TGCAGCGTTGGGCCGGGGGGCACCGGGGAGCTGTTTTTT.